The 18 T cell receptor beta chains below all came from one sample that was sequenced in a study of OX40 agonist ivuxolimab in advanced cancers. The data were produced by immunoSEQ multiplex PCR, yet TCRdb's version contains in-frame clones alone and is incomplete. The sample yields 80,000 to 95,000 clones, about 90% seen once. The starting material was CD4+ or CD8+ T cells sorted from blood, obtained in a trial of the OX40 agonist ivuxolimab. The receptor source for this set is an adult with an advanced solid tumor such as melanoma, head and neck, liver or kidney cancer.

The genes are TRBV4-1 and TRBJ1-1; the D gene is possibly TRBD1 (6 bases). V was shortened by 3 bases and J by 0 bases, with 14 bases between the two germline ends. This CDR3 comprises 16 residues. Germline V gene data show CDR1 as MGHRA and CDR2 as YSYEKL. CDR3 sequence: CASSHARGGVNTEAFF. In nucleotides, the CDR3 is TGCGCCAGCAGCCACGCAAGGGGGGGGGTGAACACTGAAGCTTTCTTT.

This chain joins TRBV12-5 and TRBJ2-4, with D perhaps being TRBD1 or TRBD2 (6 bases each). The CDR3 is 16 amino acids. Germline V CDR1 and CDR2: LGHNT, FRNRAP. Trimming removed 2 bases from V and 1 base from J, with 12 bases in between. The CDR3 spells CASGLHEGGAKNIQYF. DNA for the CDR3: TGTGCTAGTGGTTTGCACGAAGGGGGGGCCAAAAACATTCAGTACTTC.

This sequence joins TRBV5-1 and TRBJ2-1; TRBD2 might be the D (5 bases). Germline V gene sequence: CDR1 SGHRS, CDR2 YFSETQ. This CDR3 spans 12 amino acids. With 5 bases removed from V and 12 bases from J, the gap between germline ends came to 15 bases. This CDR3 is CASSLAGVGQFF. In DNA form, the CDR3 reads TGCGCCAGCAGTCTTGCCGGGGTGGGGCAGTTCTTC. The whole variable domain, remainder taken from reference TRBV5-1 and TRBJ2-1, is KAGVTQTPRYLIKTRGQQVTLSCSPISGHRSVSWYQQTPGQGLQFLFEYFSETQRNKGNFPGRFSGRQFSNSRSEMNVSTLELGDSALYLCASSLAGVGQFFGPGTRLTVL.

This clone was picked up one time. J is TRBJ2-2 and V is TRBV25-1; 8 bases fit TRBD2. The trim removed 2 bases at V and 7 bases at J, leaving 15 bases unmatched. This CDR3 is built from 18 residues. Germline loops: CDR1 MGHDK, CDR2 SYGVNS. This chain's CDR3 is CASSEPGYGAGAIGELFF. In nucleotides, the CDR3 is TGTGCCAGCAGTGAACCCGGCTATGGAGCGGGAGCGATCGGGGAGCTGTTTTTT.

The chain uses TRBV5-4 and TRBJ2-7; TRBD2 might be the D (6 bases). Per germline, CDR1 SGHNT and CDR2 YYREEE (reference sequence). This CDR3 contains 15 residues. The ends were cut back, 1 base at V and 6 bases at J, with 17 bases in the middle. This CDR3 is CASSLYAGSFTEQYF. The CDR3 nucleotides are TGTGCCAGCAGCTTGTATGCCGGGAGCTTCACCGAGCAGTACTTC. Supplemented by reference TRBV5-4 and TRBJ2-7, the full variable domain reads ETGVTQSPTHLIKTRGQQVTLRCSSQSGHNTVSWYQQALGQGPQFIFQYYREEENGRGNFPPRFSGLQFPNYSSELNVNALELDDSALYLCASSLYAGSFTEQYFGPGTRLTVT.

This chain uses TRBV2 with TRBJ2-3; 8 bases map to TRBD2. Germline CDR1 reads SNHLY; CDR2 reads FYNNEI. V lost 7 bases and J lost 0; bases outside the gene matches: 12. The CDR3 contains 17 residues. As DNA, the CDR3 is TGTGCCAGCAAAAAGTGGGAGCGGGAGAGGAGCACAGATACGCAGTATTTT. It yields the protein CASKKWERERSTDTQYF.

The chain employs TRBV7-3 and TRBJ1-2; D is perhaps TRBD1 (5 bases). CDR3 length: 15 residues. The ends were cut back, 1 base at V and 6 bases at J, with 15 bases in the middle. Germline CDR1 is SGHTA and CDR2 is FQGTGA. In DNA form, the CDR3 reads TGTGCCAGCAGCTTAATAGGGGCCAGCTCGGATGGCTACACCTTC. This codes for CASSLIGASSDGYTF.

This CDR3 reads CASSYSNTGELFF. DNA of the CDR3: TGCGCCAGCAGCTACAGTAACACCGGGGAGCTGTTTTTT. The chain carries TRBV5-1 and TRBJ2-2; D is unresolved. The V and J ends lost 3 bases and 2 bases respectively, with 5 bases between them. The V gene's germline CDR1 is SGHRS and CDR2 YFSETQ. The CDR3 runs 13 residues.

This rearrangement joins TRBV4-2 to TRBJ2-7; D not resolved. The germline CDR1 and CDR2 sequences are LGHNA and YNFKEQ. The CDR3 length is 17 residues. The V end was cut by 1 base, the J end by 3 bases, with 19 bases between. The CDR3 DNA follows: TGTGCCAGCAGCCAAGCAGGCTCAGGCCAGATACTCTACGAGCAGTACTTC. It codes for CASSQAGSGQILYEQYF.

The chain joins TRBV5-1 to TRBJ2-1; D call uncertain. The germline CDR1 and CDR2 sequences are SGHRS and YFSETQ. With 3 bases removed from V and 7 bases from J, the gap between germline ends came to 8 bases. This CDR3 comprises 12 residues. CDR3 DNA: TGCGCCAGCAGCTACCTTCCAAATGAGCAGTTCTTC. This sequence encodes CASSYLPNEQFF.

The chain combines TRBV6-1 with TRBJ2-5; D possibly corresponds to TRBD1 (5 bases). Trimming shortened V by 4 bases and J by 4 bases, and 10 bases separated the two germline ends. The CDR3 has 13 residues. Germline CDR1 and CDR2: MNHNS and SASEGT. CDR3 amino acids: CASSGLGRETQYF. CDR3 bases: TGTGCCAGCAGTGGACTGGGGCGAGAGACCCAGTACTTC.

This clone occurred a few times. The chain links TRBV5-6 to TRBJ2-2; 12 nucleotides align to TRBD2. CDR3 length: 18 amino acids. The J segment lost 4 bases and the V segment lost 5 bases, leaving 12 bases of the junction unmatched. Germline assignment: CDR1 SGHDT and CDR2 YYEEEE. In DNA, the CDR3 is TGTGCCAGCAGTTTCCGACTAGCGGGAGCCGGGCCCACCGGGGAGCTGTTTTTT. Amino acids: CASSFRLAGAGPTGELFF.

The chain recombines TRBV25-1 with TRBJ2-5, with a weak D call TRBD2 (6 bases). There are 14 residues in the CDR3. Germline V gives CDR1 MGHDK, CDR2 SYGVNS. V lost 2 bases and J 1 base, leaving 8 bases between the germline ends. CDR3 sequence (DNA): TGTGCCAGCAGTGAACAGGGACTCCAAGAGACCCAGTACTTC. This translates into CASSEQGLQETQYF.

The chain combines TRBV11-3 with TRBJ1-1; D gene uncertain. The CDR3 is made up of 15 amino acids. The V end was cut by 1 base, the J end by 1 base, with 10 bases between. The V gene's germline CDR1 is SGHNT and CDR2 YENEEA. CDR3 loop: CASSLVTETNTEAFF. CDR3 sequence (DNA): TGTGCCAGCAGCTTAGTAACAGAAACGAACACTGAAGCTTTCTTT. Variable domain in full (rest from reference TRBV11-3 and TRBJ1-1): EAGVVQSPRYKIIEKKQPVAFWCNPISGHNTLYWYLQNLGQGPELLIRYENEEAVDDSQLPKDRFSAERLKGVDSTLKIQPAELGDSAVYLCASSLVTETNTEAFFGQGTRLTVV.

The chain is built from TRBV7-6 and TRBJ2-6; 8 bases agree with TRBD1. J gave up 4 bases and V 8 bases, and 7 bases lay outside the gene matches. Per germline, CDR1 SGHVS and CDR2 FNYEAQ. This CDR3 is built from 15 residues. CDR3 DNA: TGTGCCAGCGCAGGGGGCTTTCCCGGGGCCAACGTCCTGACTTTC. Its protein product is CASAGGFPGANVLTF. The full variable domain, with the rest looked up from reference TRBV7-6 and TRBJ2-6, is GAGVSQSPRYKVTKRGQDVALRCDPISGHVSLYWYRQALGQGPEFLTYFNYEAQQDKSGLPNDRFSAERPEGSISTLTIQRTEQRDSAMYRCASAGGFPGANVLTFGAGSRLTVL.

This clone was recorded only once. This sequence joins TRBV6-1 and TRBJ1-1, with D tentatively TRBD1 (5 bases). The V gene lost 4 bases and the J gene lost 0 bases, with 12 bases spanning the gap. CDR3 length: 15 amino acids. The germline V gene has CDR1 MNHNS and CDR2 SASEGT. In DNA, the CDR3 is TGTGCCAGCAGTGGACAGACCGGTATGAACACTGAAGCTTTCTTT. Its translation: CASSGQTGMNTEAFF.

This sequence joins TRBV15 and TRBJ2-2; D is uncertain. Germline CDR1 LNHNV, CDR2 YYDKDF (reference sequence). This CDR3 comprises 12 residues. V shed 3 bases and J shed 5 bases, with 4 bases lying between them. The CDR3 reads CATSRGTGELFF. For the CDR3, the DNA is TGTGCCACCAGCAGGGGAACCGGGGAGCTGTTTTTT.

The chain is built from TRBV5-6 and TRBJ2-1; D uncertain. V lost 3 bases and J lost 8, with 12 bases in between. Per the germline V gene, CDR1 is SGHDT and CDR2 is YYEEEE. CDR3 length: 13 residues. The CDR3 reads CASSSLDGYEQFF. CDR3 DNA: TGTGCCAGCAGCTCCCTTGACGGCTATGAGCAGTTCTTC.